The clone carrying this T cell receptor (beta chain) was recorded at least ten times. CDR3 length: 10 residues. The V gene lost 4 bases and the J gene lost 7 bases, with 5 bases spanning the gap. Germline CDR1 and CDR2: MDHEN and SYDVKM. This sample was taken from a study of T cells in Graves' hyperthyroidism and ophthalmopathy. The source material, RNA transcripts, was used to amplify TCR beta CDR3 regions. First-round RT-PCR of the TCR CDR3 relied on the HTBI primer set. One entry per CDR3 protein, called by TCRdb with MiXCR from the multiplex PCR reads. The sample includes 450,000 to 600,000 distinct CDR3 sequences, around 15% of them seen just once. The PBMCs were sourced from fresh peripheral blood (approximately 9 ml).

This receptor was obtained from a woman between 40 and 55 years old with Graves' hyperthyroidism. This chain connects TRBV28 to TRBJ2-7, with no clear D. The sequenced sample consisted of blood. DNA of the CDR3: TGTGCCAGCAGTTCAAGGGAGCAGTACTTC. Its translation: CASSSREQYF.